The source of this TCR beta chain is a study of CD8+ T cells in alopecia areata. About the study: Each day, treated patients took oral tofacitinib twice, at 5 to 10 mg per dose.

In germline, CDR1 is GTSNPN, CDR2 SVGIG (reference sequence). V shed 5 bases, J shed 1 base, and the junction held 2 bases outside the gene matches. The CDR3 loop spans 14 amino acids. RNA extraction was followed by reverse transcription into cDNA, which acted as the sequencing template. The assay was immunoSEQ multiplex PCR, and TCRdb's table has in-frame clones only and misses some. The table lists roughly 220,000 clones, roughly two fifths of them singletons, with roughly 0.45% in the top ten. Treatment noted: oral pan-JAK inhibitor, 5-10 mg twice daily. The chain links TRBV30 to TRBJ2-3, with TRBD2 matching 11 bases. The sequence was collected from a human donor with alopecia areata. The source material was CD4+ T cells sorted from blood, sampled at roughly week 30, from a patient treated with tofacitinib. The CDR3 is CAWELAGGTDTQYF. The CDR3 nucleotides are TGTGCCTGGGAACTAGCGGGAGGCACAGATACGCAGTATTTT. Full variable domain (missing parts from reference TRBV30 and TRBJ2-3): SQTIHQWPATLVQPVGSPLSLECTVEGTSNPNLYWYRQAAGRGLQLLFYSVGIGQISSEVPQNLSASRPQDRQFILSSKKLLLSDSGFYLCAWELAGGTDTQYFGPGTRLTVL.